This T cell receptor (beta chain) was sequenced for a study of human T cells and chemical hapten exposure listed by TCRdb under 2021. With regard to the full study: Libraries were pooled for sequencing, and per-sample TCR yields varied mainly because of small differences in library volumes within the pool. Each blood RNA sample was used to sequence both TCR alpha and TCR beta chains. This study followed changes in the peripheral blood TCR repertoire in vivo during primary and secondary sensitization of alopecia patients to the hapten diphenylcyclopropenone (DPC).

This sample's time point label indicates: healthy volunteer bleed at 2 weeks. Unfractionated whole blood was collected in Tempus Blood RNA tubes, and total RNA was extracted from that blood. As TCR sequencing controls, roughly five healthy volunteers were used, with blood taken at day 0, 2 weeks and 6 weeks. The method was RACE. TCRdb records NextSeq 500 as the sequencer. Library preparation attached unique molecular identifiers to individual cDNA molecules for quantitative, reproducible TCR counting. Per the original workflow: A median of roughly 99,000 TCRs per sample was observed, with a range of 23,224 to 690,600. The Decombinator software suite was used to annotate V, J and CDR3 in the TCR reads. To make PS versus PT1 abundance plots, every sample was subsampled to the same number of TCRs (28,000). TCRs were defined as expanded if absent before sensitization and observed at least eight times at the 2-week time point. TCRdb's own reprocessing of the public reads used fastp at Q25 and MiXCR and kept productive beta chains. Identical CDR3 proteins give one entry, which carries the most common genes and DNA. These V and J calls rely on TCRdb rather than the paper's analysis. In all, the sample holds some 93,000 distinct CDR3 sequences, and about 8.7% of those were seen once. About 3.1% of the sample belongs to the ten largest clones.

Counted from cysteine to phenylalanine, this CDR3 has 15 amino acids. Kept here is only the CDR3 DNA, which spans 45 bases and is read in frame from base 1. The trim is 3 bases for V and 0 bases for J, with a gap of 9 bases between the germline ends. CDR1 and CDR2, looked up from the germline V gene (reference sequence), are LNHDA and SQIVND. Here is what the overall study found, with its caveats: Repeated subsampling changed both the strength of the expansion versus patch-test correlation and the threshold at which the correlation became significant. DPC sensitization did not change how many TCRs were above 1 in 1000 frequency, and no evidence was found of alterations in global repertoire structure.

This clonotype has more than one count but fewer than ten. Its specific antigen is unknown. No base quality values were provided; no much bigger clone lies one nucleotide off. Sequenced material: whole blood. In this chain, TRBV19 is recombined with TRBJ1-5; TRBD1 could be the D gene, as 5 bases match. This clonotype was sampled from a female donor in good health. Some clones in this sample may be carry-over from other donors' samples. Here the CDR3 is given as CASSMVGLSNQPQHF. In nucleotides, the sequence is TGTGCCAGTAGTATGGTGGGACTTAGCAATCAGCCCCAGCATTTT.